The next 27 T cell receptor beta chains were all read from a single sample in a study of T-cell reconstitution after alpha-beta-depleted transplantation in children listed by TCRdb under 2016. Libraries came from PCR. The instrument was an Illumina HiSeq 2500. TCR libraries were prepared with molecular barcoding, using unique molecular identifiers to normalize TCRbeta repertoire quantification. TCRdb trimmed the raw reads at Q25, called clones with MiXCR and kept productive beta chains. When rows share a CDR3 protein, they turn into one entry using the most common DNA and genes. Recorded for this sample are about 340,000 distinct CDR3 sequences; around 10% of them occurred a single time. The ten largest clones represent about 2.3% of the sample. Specimen: PBMCs from the stem cell graft donor, collected from the stem cell graft. The origin of the receptors is a human donor who donated a stem cell graft to a child with acute lymphoblastic leukemia.

This clonotype has a handful of counts. The chain recombines TRBV27 with TRBJ2-7, with 7 bases aligning to TRBD1. Losses at the gene ends were 9 bases for V and 2 bases for J; bases not matched to a gene: 7. The CDR3 is 13 residues long. Germline CDR1 reads MNHEY; CDR2 reads SMNVEV (reference sequence). For the CDR3, the DNA is TGTGCCAGTGCTGGGACAGTCACCTACGAGCAGTACTTC. Translated, it gives CASAGTVTYEQYF.

This clonotype was seen a few times. V gene TRBV6-1 combines with J gene TRBJ1-3, with 7 bases identical to TRBD1. V lost 8 bases to trimming and J lost 0 bases; unmatched junction nucleotides: 10. Germline lookup yields CDR1 MNHNS and CDR2 SASEGT. This CDR3 is built from 16 residues. The CDR3 spells CASRPGTAFSGNTIYF. The CDR3, as DNA: TGTGCCAGCCGGCCCGGGACAGCCTTCTCTGGAAACACCATATATTTT.

The chain links TRBV7-2 to TRBJ1-6; D is possibly TRBD1 (5 bases). Per germline, CDR1 SGHTA and CDR2 FQGNSA. This CDR3 has 13 residues. V shed 5 bases and J shed 10 bases, with 12 bases lying between them. In DNA, the CDR3 is TGTGCCAGCAGCGCCCGGAGGGGCTCACCCCTCCACTTT. Encoded protein: CASSARRGSPLHF.

At least ten counts were recorded for this clonotype. This chain connects TRBV11-1 to TRBJ2-5; TRBD2 matches 11 bases. V shed 0 bases, J shed 4 bases, and the junction held 13 bases outside the gene matches. CDR3 size: 19 residues. In germline, CDR1 is SGHAT, CDR2 FQDESV (reference sequence). CDR3 in amino acids: CASSLALSSGRTYGETQYF. The CDR3 region has the DNA TGTGCCAGCAGCTTAGCACTCTCTAGCGGGAGGACTTATGGAGAGACCCAGTACTTC.

The DNA for the CDR3 is TGCGCCAGCAGCTTGGGGGGATCGACTAGCGGGAGAAATGAGCAGTTCTTC. It encodes CASSLGGSTSGRNEQFF. V and J are TRBV5-1 and TRBJ2-1; TRBD2 matches 12 bases. This CDR3 has 17 residues. The germline CDR1 and CDR2 sequences are SGHRS and YFSETQ. The trim removed 0 bases at V and 7 bases at J, leaving 8 bases unmatched.

The rearrangement links TRBV12-3 or TRBV12-4 to TRBJ2-5, with 10 bases lining up with TRBD2. The CDR3 length is 14 residues. V dropped 6 bases and J dropped 6; count of bases not matched to a gene: 7. The CDR3 DNA sequence: TGTGCCAGCAGACAGTCTAGCGGGAGCAAGACCCAGTACTTC. This codes for CASRQSSGSKTQYF.

This clonotype was detected once. The chain couples TRBV12-3 or TRBV12-4 to TRBJ2-7; D is uncertain. CDR3 length: 15 amino acids. Deletions cut 5 bases from V and 4 bases from J, with 18 bases between. CDR3 DNA sequence: TGTGCCAGCAGTCCAACAACCCCTGCCCGATACGAGCAGTACTTC. It is translated as CASSPTTPARYEQYF.

The J gene is TRBJ2-1, the V gene TRBV12-3 or TRBV12-4; 7 bases agree with TRBD1. This CDR3 comprises 12 residues. Trimming at V came to 5 bases and at J to 9 bases, leaving 4 bases not matched to a gene. The CDR3: CASSTGQVEQFF. In nucleotides, the CDR3 is TGTGCCAGCAGTACCGGACAGGTTGAGCAGTTCTTC.

This clonotype was counted ten times or more. The chain is built from TRBV5-1 and TRBJ2-7; D uncertain. V lost 2 bases to trimming and J lost 2 bases, with 11 bases between them. Germline values: CDR1 SGHRS, CDR2 YFSETQ. The CDR3 extends over 14 amino acids. The CDR3 DNA sequence: TGCGCCAGCAGCTTACGACACTCCGCCTACGAGCAGTACTTC. Amino acids: CASSLRHSAYEQYF.

This clonotype was detected only a few times. The chain couples TRBV20-1 to TRBJ2-7; tentative D call: TRBD1 (6 bases). Trimming shortened V by 0 bases and J by 0 bases, and 12 bases separated the two germline ends. The CDR3 covers 15 residues. Germline CDR1 is DFQATT and CDR2 is SNEGSKA (reference sequence). The CDR3 spells CSARDGDRSSYEQYF. CDR3 DNA: TGCAGTGCTAGAGATGGCGACAGGAGCTCCTACGAGCAGTACTTC.

This clonotype appeared a few times. This sequence joins TRBV29-1 and TRBJ1-3; D unresolved. V dropped 5 bases and J dropped 1 base, with 6 bases sitting between them. The CDR3 sequence is 12 residues long. CDR1 and CDR2 (germline): SQVTM, ANQGSEA. The CDR3 region is CSVHLSGNTIYF. The DNA for the CDR3 is TGCAGCGTTCACCTTTCTGGAAACACCATATATTTT.

This clonotype was counted a few times. The rearrangement links TRBV12-3 or TRBV12-4 to TRBJ2-2; tentative D call: TRBD2 (5 bases). V was pared by 5 bases and J by 7 bases, with 11 bases between. The CDR3 is 13 residues long. DNA of the CDR3: TGTGCCAGCAGTCCGGGCCGGGGCGGGGAGCTGTTTTTT. It yields the protein CASSPGRGGELFF.

Only a few counts were recorded for this clonotype. The genes are TRBV6-1 and TRBJ2-1; 7 bases match TRBD2. CDR1 and CDR2 (germline): MNHNS, SASEGT. CDR3 length: 16 residues. V was clipped by 4 bases and J by 8 bases; unmatched bases: 14. This chain's CDR3 is CASSGRLGRASDEQFF. CDR3 nucleotide sequence: TGTGCCAGCAGTGGCCGTTTGGGGAGGGCCTCCGATGAGCAGTTCTTC.

Only a few counts were recorded for this clonotype. The chain recombines TRBV5-1 with TRBJ2-3; D possibly uses TRBD1 or TRBD2 (5 bases each). The germline CDR1 and CDR2 sequences are SGHRS and YFSETQ. This CDR3 is 14 amino acids long. V lost 2 bases and J 4 bases, leaving 11 bases between the germline ends. Here the CDR3 reads CASSLEGPADTQYF. The CDR3 DNA sequence: TGCGCCAGCAGCTTAGAGGGACCGGCAGATACGCAGTATTTT.

The chain combines TRBV20-1 with TRBJ2-1; 14 bases are shared with TRBD2. The germline CDR1 and CDR2 sequences are DFQATT and SNEGSKA (reference sequence). The V gene end was trimmed by 5 bases and the J gene end by 0 bases; junction bases not matched to a gene: 9. This CDR3 is 18 amino acids long. The CDR3 nucleotides read TGCAGTGCTCGCGGGACTAGCGGGAGACCCAGCTCCTACAATGAGCAGTTCTTC. This codes for CSARGTSGRPSSYNEQFF.

The rearrangement uses TRBV28 and TRBJ2-7; D unresolved. V lost 6 bases, J lost 1 base, and 16 bases lay in between. The CDR3 is made up of 15 amino acids. Looked up from germline, CDR1 is MDHEN and CDR2 is SYDVKM. The CDR3 region is CASSPYGAASYEQYF. The CDR3 region has the DNA TGTGCCAGCAGCCCCTATGGAGCAGCATCCTACGAGCAGTACTTC.

The chain combines TRBV11-2 with TRBJ1-1, with TRBD1 matching over 8 bases. The CDR3 has 14 residues. Germline CDR1 SGHAT, CDR2 FQNNGV. V lost 4 bases, J lost 4 bases, and 5 bases stayed unmatched. The chain's CDR3 is CASSSRTGSTEAFF. The CDR3 DNA sequence: TGTGCCAGCAGCTCTAGGACAGGGTCCACTGAAGCTTTCTTT.

Many counts were recorded for this clonotype. The DNA of the CDR3 is TGTGCCAGCAGTTTCGTTGGGGCTAGTGTCTCCTACGAGCAGTACTTC. Protein sequence: CASSFVGASVSYEQYF. The rearrangement links TRBV12-3 or TRBV12-4 to TRBJ2-7; D might be TRBD1 (5 bases). V was clipped by 3 bases and J by 0 bases, with 15 bases between them. There are 16 residues in the CDR3.

This chain connects TRBV12-3 or TRBV12-4 to TRBJ2-2; D unclear. CDR3 size: 14 residues. V lost 2 bases to trimming and J lost 7 bases, with 11 bases between them. CDR3 coding DNA: TGTGCCAGCAGTTTATCCCGGGTTATCGGGGAGCTGTTTTTT. It codes for CASSLSRVIGELFF.

The gene calls are TRBV6-2 or TRBV6-3 and TRBJ2-3, with TRBD2 as a possible D gene (5 bases). CDR1 and CDR2 (germline): MNHEY, SVGEGT. The CDR3 consists of 13 residues. Trimming removed 6 bases at V and 3 bases at J, with 10 bases between. Here the CDR3 DNA reads TGTGCCAGCAGAGAACCGGGGACAGATACGCAGTATTTT. Protein product: CASREPGTDTQYF.

This clonotype was seen ten or more times. V gene TRBV12-3 or TRBV12-4 combines with J gene TRBJ2-1; no clear D gene. Trimming left V 4 bases short and J 1 base short, with 8 bases between. CDR3 length equals 14 residues. For the CDR3, the DNA is TGTGCCAGCAGTTCGGAAGGGTCCTACAATGAGCAGTTCTTC. Translation: CASSSEGSYNEQFF.

This clonotype was seen many times. As DNA, the CDR3 is TGTGCCAGCAGTTTAAGGATTCGACGGGACTCTGGAAACACCATATATTTT. This encodes CASSLRIRRDSGNTIYF. The rearrangement links TRBV12-3 or TRBV12-4 to TRBJ1-3, with unresolved D. V was trimmed by 2 bases and J by 0 bases, leaving 14 bases between them. The CDR3 totals 17 residues.

This clonotype was recorded a few times. J is TRBJ2-5 and V is TRBV4-3; 14 positions agree with TRBD2. This CDR3 spans 18 amino acids. With V trimmed by 2 bases and J by 5 bases, 10 bases remained unmatched. Germline V lookup: CDR1 LGHNA, CDR2 YSLEER. As DNA, the CDR3 is TGCGCCAGCAGCCAATCGGGACTAGCGGGAGTAAGAGGGGAGACCCAGTACTTC. As protein: CASSQSGLAGVRGETQYF.

This clonotype came up many times. The chain couples TRBV5-5 to TRBJ2-2; D perhaps matches TRBD2 (5 bases). The CDR3 length is 15 residues. Trimming shortened V by 1 base and J by 0 bases, and 7 bases separated the two germline ends. Germline loops: CDR1 SGHKS, CDR2 YYEKEE (reference sequence). CDR3 nucleotides: TGTGCCAGCAGCTTGTACGGGGCGAACACCGGGGAGCTGTTTTTT. This gives the protein CASSLYGANTGELFF.

In its sample, this clonotype was seen many times. This chain joins TRBV12-3 or TRBV12-4 and TRBJ1-1; D ambiguous. V shed 6 bases and J shed 6 bases, with 14 bases lying between them. The CDR3 totals 13 residues. The CDR3 DNA sequence: TGTGCCAGCAGGCCTAAGGACCGACCTGAAGCTTTCTTT. Protein sequence: CASRPKDRPEAFF.

This clonotype appeared a few times. The gene calls are TRBV7-2 and TRBJ2-1, with D unclear. Per the germline V gene, CDR1 is SGHTA and CDR2 is FQGNSA. This CDR3 has 14 residues. The V end was cut by 5 bases, the J end by 0 bases, with 8 bases between. This chain's CDR3 is CASSPDFSYNEQFF. DNA for the CDR3: TGTGCCAGCAGCCCAGACTTCTCCTACAATGAGCAGTTCTTC.

This clonotype occurred a few times. The conserved phenylalanine or tryptophan normally closing the CDR3 is absent here, so this likely arose from a read error. No DNA is shown, since the ends of the CDR3 on it are uncertain; the CDR3 is the one TCRdb lists. V and J are TRBV7-9 and TRBJ2-3; the table's D call, TRBD1, was not checked against the DNA. Germline CDR1 is SEHNR and CDR2 is FQNEAQ (reference sequence). 12 amino acids form the CDR3, both terminal residues included. The CDR3 spells CASSTGGSQDHL.